This entry concerns a single TCR beta chain. Its specificity is not known. In the study's own analysis: With immunoSEQ giving junction-only sequences and no quality scores, filtering differed. Only in-frame clones appear in the TCRdb table, and some are missing; sequencing was by immunoSEQ multiplex PCR. V and J calls and clone size come straight from that table; D and trimming were deduced from the DNA. The profile shows about a million clones, around 75% of them singletons. The data were taken from a study of shared clonotypes between healthy human individuals. Study-wide results and caveats: There were few donors, and this limited the genetic and exposure-history diversity represented. Rarefaction demonstrated incomplete sorted-subset sequencing despite large depth. Tissue TCR repertoires likely differ from these blood-only repertoires.

Germline V lookup: CDR1 SGHDN, CDR2 FVKESK. Trimming took 0 bases from V and 5 from J, leaving 13 bases between them. The CDR3 spans 15 residues. The chain employs TRBV14 and TRBJ2-5; tentative D call: TRBD2 (6 bases). Sequencing input: memory CD4+ T cells sorted from blood. Subset given: CD45RA-negative fraction. This TCR was recovered from a man aged 18 to 30 in good health. The CDR3 nucleotides are TGTGCCAGCAGCCAAGATCGCGGGACTTGGGAGACCCAGTACTTC. It is translated as CASSQDRGTWETQYF.